Each of the 32 T cell receptor beta chains below was sequenced from the same sample in a study of T cell responses to AZD1222 COVID-19 vaccine. TCRdb's table, derived via immunoSEQ multiplex PCR, lists solely in-frame clones and lacks some. The sample contains around 80,000 clones, about 92% of which appear only once. Sample: peripheral blood, taken 28 days after the second AZD1222 dose. The receptors were gathered from an adult who received the AZD1222 COVID-19 vaccine.

The gene calls are TRBV30 and TRBJ1-6, with D uncertain. With 0 bases removed from V and 5 bases from J, the gap between germline ends came to 5 bases. This CDR3 has 13 residues. Per germline, CDR1 GTSNPN and CDR2 SVGIG (reference sequence). CDR3 coding DNA: TGTGCCTGGAGTGTGGGAGATAATTCACCCCTCCACTTT. Encoded protein: CAWSVGDNSPLHF.

CDR3 in amino acids: CASSLVAGPNSPLHF. The CDR3, as DNA: TGCGCCAGCAGCTTGGTCGCAGGGCCTAATTCACCCCTCCACTTT. V is TRBV5-1 and J is TRBJ1-6, with D maybe TRBD1 (5 bases). V lost 0 bases and J lost 6, with 10 bases in between. Germline V CDR1 and CDR2: SGHRS, YFSETQ. The CDR3 spans 15 residues.

This chain connects TRBV5-4 to TRBJ2-3; a possible D gene is TRBD1 (5 bases). The ends were cut back, 4 bases at V and 1 base at J, with 10 bases in the middle. This CDR3 region has 14 residues. Germline lookup yields CDR1 SGHNT and CDR2 YYREEE (reference sequence). The DNA for the CDR3 is TGTGCCAGCAGCCCCAGGGCCCGCACAGATACGCAGTATTTT. Translation: CASSPRARTDTQYF.

The J gene is TRBJ1-1, the V gene TRBV18, with unresolved D. Trimming stripped 1 base from V and 1 base from J, with 10 bases between. This CDR3 has 15 amino acids. CDR1 and CDR2 (germline): KGHSH, LQKENI. CDR3 amino acids: CASSPQGYSNTEAFF. The CDR3 bases are TGTGCCAGCTCACCACAGGGATATTCGAACACTGAAGCTTTCTTT.

The V and J genes are TRBV6-1 and TRBJ2-2; D might be TRBD1 (6 bases). The CDR3 has 16 residues. V lost 4 bases and J lost 7, with 19 bases in between. Germline lookup yields CDR1 MNHNS and CDR2 SASEGT. The CDR3 loop reads CASSGITTGPVGELFF. The CDR3 region has the DNA TGTGCCAGCAGTGGAATAACAACAGGGCCTGTCGGGGAGCTGTTTTTT.

The J gene is TRBJ1-1, the V gene TRBV7-9, with D unresolved. The CDR3 length is 17 residues. CDR1 is SEHNR, CDR2 FQNEAQ, per germline (reference sequence). Trimming removed 5 bases at V and 0 bases at J, with 19 bases between. Written as DNA, the CDR3 is TGTGCCAGCAGCGTTACCTCTCCGTGGGCCCTGAACACTGAAGCTTTCTTT. The encoded protein is CASSVTSPWALNTEAFF.

The chain employs TRBV14 and TRBJ1-5, with TRBD1 matching 8 bases. Looked up from germline, CDR1 is SGHDN and CDR2 is FVKESK. V shed 4 bases and J 10 bases; nucleotides not matched to a gene: 6. The length of the CDR3 is 13 residues. The CDR3 is CASSPDRVGPQHF. The CDR3, as DNA: TGTGCCAGCAGCCCGGACAGGGTGGGACCCCAGCATTTT.

The CDR3 bases are TGTGCCAGTAGTGGAGGCAGGGGTCTGGTTGGGACCGGGGAGCTGTTTTTT. This encodes CASSGGRGLVGTGELFF. The chain employs TRBV19 and TRBJ2-2; the D gene is possibly TRBD1 (6 bases). Germline V CDR1 and CDR2: LNHDA, SQIVND (reference sequence). Trimming took 5 bases from V and 5 from J, leaving 21 bases between them. CDR3 length: 17 amino acids.

The genes are TRBV30 and TRBJ2-7, with 7 bases lining up with TRBD2. The germline V gene encodes CDR1 GTSNPN and CDR2 SVGIG (reference sequence). The V and J ends lost 0 bases and 1 base, in that order; junction bases with no gene match: 6. The CDR3 has 15 residues. In DNA form, the CDR3 reads TGTGCCTGGAGTGTACGGCTAGCGGATTCCTACGAGCAGTACTTC. It yields the protein CAWSVRLADSYEQYF. Looking up the rest from reference TRBV30 and TRBJ2-7 gives the full variable domain: SQTIHQWPATLVQPVGSPLSLECTVEGTSNPNLYWYRQAAGRGLQLLFYSVGIGQISSEVPQNLSASRPQDRQFILSSKKLLLSDSGFYLCAWSVRLADSYEQYFGPGTRLTVT.

This chain links TRBV28 with TRBJ1-2, with no clear D. CDR3 size: 12 residues. CDR1 MDHEN and CDR2 SYDVKM come from the germline V gene. The V and J ends lost 7 bases and 4 bases respectively, with 10 bases between them. The CDR3 protein is CASNGQRYGYTF. In nucleotides, the CDR3 is TGTGCCAGCAACGGTCAGCGCTATGGCTACACCTTC.

V is TRBV5-6 and J is TRBJ1-2; 8 bases map to TRBD1. The germline gives CDR1 SGHDT, CDR2 YYEEEE. Losses at the gene ends were 0 bases for V and 4 bases for J; bases not matched to a gene: 5. CDR3 size: 15 residues. CDR3 sequence (DNA): TGTGCCAGCAGCTTGGGGTCGACAGGGGCCTATGGCTACACCTTC. Translation gives CASSLGSTGAYGYTF.

The chain carries TRBV30 and TRBJ1-2; the D is unclear. V lost 4 bases and J 3 bases, leaving 12 bases between the germline ends. The CDR3 is 13 amino acids. CDR1 is GTSNPN, CDR2 SVGIG, per germline (reference sequence). CDR3 residues: CAWTRVYYYGYTF. Written as DNA, the CDR3 is TGTGCCTGGACAAGGGTTTACTACTATGGCTACACCTTC.

This clone has only one observation. This chain uses TRBV19 with TRBJ2-1; 10 nucleotides agree with TRBD2. With V trimmed by 5 bases and J by 9 bases, 7 bases remained unmatched. In germline, CDR1 is LNHDA, CDR2 SQIVND (reference sequence). CDR3 length equals 14 residues. The CDR3 DNA reads as TGTGCCAGTAGTGAAAGCGGGAGGGGCCCTGAGCAGTTCTTC. Residues: CASSESGRGPEQFF.

The rearrangement joins TRBV29-1 to TRBJ1-6, with a tentative D call TRBD1 (6 bases). The germline V gene encodes CDR1 SQVTM and CDR2 ANQGSEA. This CDR3 has 13 residues. Trimming removed 4 bases at V and 7 bases at J, with 11 bases between. The CDR3 nucleotides read TGCAGCGTTGCGACTGGGGGCAATTCACCCCTCCACTTT. Protein product: CSVATGGNSPLHF.

The chain links TRBV19 to TRBJ2-2, with 9 bases aligning to TRBD1. With V trimmed by 6 bases and J by 3 bases, 2 bases remained unmatched. This CDR3 has 14 amino acids. CDR1 is LNHDA, CDR2 SQIVND, per germline (reference sequence). For the CDR3, the DNA is TGTGCCAGTAGCACAGGGGGCGACACCGGGGAGCTGTTTTTT. Amino acid sequence: CASSTGGDTGELFF.

The chain has TRBV5-4 and TRBJ1-4; D is unclear. This CDR3 is 15 amino acids long. Between the trimmed V and J ends, which lost 0 bases and 3 bases, there was a span of 9 bases. The germline CDR1 and CDR2 sequences are SGHNT and YYREEE (reference sequence). Here the CDR3 reads CASSLDGRPNEKLFF. CDR3 nucleotide sequence: TGTGCCAGCAGCTTGGACGGGCGGCCTAATGAAAAACTGTTTTTT.

The table lists this clone with a count of one. The rearrangement uses TRBV3-1 (or the pseudogene TRBV3-2) and TRBJ2-3, with TRBD2 identical over 7 bases. The ends lost 4 bases at V and 4 bases at J; junction bases unmatched: 5. There are 14 residues in the CDR3. Looked up from germline, CDR1 is LGHDT and CDR2 is YNNKEL (reference sequence). DNA of the CDR3: TGTGCCAGCAGCCCCGGGCTAGCGGCAGATACGCAGTATTTT. Its translation is CASSPGLAADTQYF.

This clone was detected a few times. This chain uses TRBV7-2 with TRBJ2-5; D is uncertain. CDR1 SGHTA and CDR2 FQGNSA come from the germline V gene. V lost 2 bases and J 3 bases, leaving 7 bases between the germline ends. The CDR3 loop spans 13 amino acids. CDR3 protein: CASSLLGKETQYF. CDR3 in DNA: TGTGCCAGCAGCTTATTGGGGAAAGAGACCCAGTACTTC.

This rearrangement joins TRBV11-2 to TRBJ2-7, with D hard to call. CDR1 and CDR2 (germline): SGHAT, FQNNGV. This CDR3 has 11 residues. Trimming took 5 bases from V and 5 from J, leaving 7 bases between them. Here the CDR3 DNA reads TGTGCCAGCAGCGCCGTCAACGAGCAGTACTTC. This translates into CASSAVNEQYF.

The chain couples TRBV19 to TRBJ1-1; no definite D call. V was cut by 5 bases and J by 0 bases, with 7 bases left in between. Germline V gives CDR1 LNHDA, CDR2 SQIVND (reference sequence). This CDR3 has 13 residues. The CDR3 DNA reads TGTGCCAGTAGTTTTTCTATGAACACTGAAGCTTTCTTT. It encodes CASSFSMNTEAFF.

J is TRBJ1-2 and V is TRBV12-3 or TRBV12-4; D is possibly TRBD1 (6 bases). This CDR3 region has 13 residues. With 3 bases removed from V and 8 bases from J, the gap between germline ends came to 13 bases. CDR3 residues: CASSLGGGKGYTF. DNA of the CDR3: TGTGCCAGCAGTTTGGGGGGCGGCAAAGGCTACACCTTC.

V usage is TRBV14 and J usage is TRBJ2-7, with D possibly TRBD1 on 6 matching bases. Trimming cost V 4 bases and J 4 bases, with 17 bases left between them. CDR3 length equals 15 residues. The germline CDR1 and CDR2 sequences are SGHDN and FVKESK. Here the CDR3 DNA reads TGTGCCAGCAGCCGATTAACAGGGAGAGGGTACGAGCAGTACTTC. Residues: CASSRLTGRGYEQYF.

V is TRBV5-1 and J is TRBJ1-5; 11 nucleotides align to TRBD1. Trimming cost V 0 bases and J 6 bases; bases outside gene matches: 2. The length of the CDR3 is 15 residues. Germline V gene data show CDR1 as SGHRS and CDR2 as YFSETQ. The CDR3 here is CASSLGTGGLQPQHF. The DNA of the CDR3 is TGCGCCAGCAGCTTGGGGACAGGGGGCCTTCAGCCCCAGCATTTT.

V and J are TRBV18 and TRBJ1-3; D uncertain. Germline V gene data show CDR1 as KGHSH and CDR2 as LQKENI. The CDR3 covers 17 residues. With 6 bases removed from V and 0 bases from J, the gap between germline ends came to 18 bases. Written as DNA, the CDR3 is TGTGCCAGCTCCGCAGGACCGAAACCACTCTCTGGAAACACCATATATTTT. It translates to CASSAGPKPLSGNTIYF.

The CDR3 here is CASTRGSYEQYF. CDR3 coding DNA: TGTGCCAGCACCCGGGGCTCCTACGAGCAGTACTTC. This chain joins TRBV7-9 and TRBJ2-7, with D perhaps matching TRBD2 (5 bases). Between the trimmed V and J ends, which lost 7 bases and 0 bases, there was a span of 7 bases. CDR3 length: 12 residues. Germline V gene data show CDR1 as SEHNR and CDR2 as FQNEAQ (reference sequence).

V is TRBV27 and J is TRBJ1-1; no clear D gene. The CDR3 length is 13 residues. CDR1 and CDR2 from the germline V gene are MNHEY and SMNVEV (reference sequence). V lost 3 bases to trimming and J lost 0 bases, with 5 bases between them. DNA for the CDR3: TGTGCCAGCAGTTTCTCCCTGAACACTGAAGCTTTCTTT. Residues: CASSFSLNTEAFF.

This clone was detected once. The rearrangement joins TRBV30 to TRBJ1-1; D is perhaps TRBD1 (5 bases). Trimming pared 5 bases from V and 1 base from J, leaving 17 bases between. Looked up from germline, CDR1 is GTSNPN and CDR2 is SVGIG (reference sequence). The CDR3 is made up of 15 amino acids. The chain's CDR3 is CAWDALTVGNTEAFF. Here the CDR3 DNA reads TGTGCCTGGGACGCCCTGACAGTTGGGAACACTGAAGCTTTCTTT. Full variable domain (remainder filled in from reference TRBV30 and TRBJ1-1): SQTIHQWPATLVQPVGSPLSLECTVEGTSNPNLYWYRQAAGRGLQLLFYSVGIGQISSEVPQNLSASRPQDRQFILSSKKLLLSDSGFYLCAWDALTVGNTEAFFGQGTRLTVV.

The V gene is TRBV6-5, the J gene TRBJ2-3, with D hard to call. V shed 2 bases and J shed 2 bases, with 8 bases lying between them. Germline V gene data show CDR1 as MNHEY and CDR2 as SVGAGI. CDR3 length equals 14 residues. CDR3 region: CASSYPQATDTQYF. CDR3 DNA: TGTGCCAGCAGTTACCCCCAGGCCACAGATACGCAGTATTTT.

In DNA, the CDR3 is TGTGCCAGTAGCCCTGGACTAGCCGTGCGAGAGACCCAGTACTTC. The encoded protein is CASSPGLAVRETQYF. This chain joins TRBV19 and TRBJ2-5; 8 bases are a match to TRBD2. Germline CDR1 reads LNHDA; CDR2 reads SQIVND (reference sequence). CDR3 size: 15 residues. The ends lost 6 bases at V and 4 bases at J; junction bases unmatched: 10.

This clone was picked up one time. This sequence joins TRBV25-1 and TRBJ2-2; D unresolved. With 1 base removed from V and 6 bases from J, the gap between germline ends came to 9 bases. This CDR3 contains 14 residues. Germline loops: CDR1 MGHDK, CDR2 SYGVNS. The CDR3: CASSEFNRAGELFF. DNA of the CDR3: TGTGCCAGCAGTGAATTTAACCGGGCCGGGGAGCTGTTTTTT.

V gene TRBV29-1 combines with J gene TRBJ2-1; D unresolved. V lost 4 bases and J 8 bases, leaving 6 bases between the germline ends. Germline CDR1 and CDR2: SQVTM and ANQGSEA. This CDR3 region has 10 residues. The CDR3 region has the DNA TGCAGCGTTGTGGAGTATGAGCAGTTCTTC. Its protein product is CSVVEYEQFF.

This chain joins TRBV10-2 and TRBJ1-3, with TRBD1 identical over 8 bases. The V gene's germline CDR1 is WSHSY and CDR2 SAAADI. The CDR3 loop spans 16 amino acids. The V gene end was trimmed by 3 bases and the J gene end by 2 bases; junction bases not matched to a gene: 6. CDR3 in amino acids: CASSEPTGETGNTIYF. The CDR3 DNA sequence: TGCGCCAGCAGTGAACCGACAGGGGAGACTGGAAACACCATATATTTT.